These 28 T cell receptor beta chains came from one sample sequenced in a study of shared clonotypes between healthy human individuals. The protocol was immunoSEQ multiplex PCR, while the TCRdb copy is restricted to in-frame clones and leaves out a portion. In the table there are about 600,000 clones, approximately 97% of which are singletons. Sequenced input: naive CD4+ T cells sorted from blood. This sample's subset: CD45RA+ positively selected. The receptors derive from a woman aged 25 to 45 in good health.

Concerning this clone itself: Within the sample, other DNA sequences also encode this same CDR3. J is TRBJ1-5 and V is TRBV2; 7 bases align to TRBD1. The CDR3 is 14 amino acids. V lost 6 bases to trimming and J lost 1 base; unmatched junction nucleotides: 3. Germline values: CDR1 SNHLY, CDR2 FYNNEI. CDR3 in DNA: TGTGCCAGCAGCGAACAGGGGAGCAATCAGCCCCAGCATTTT. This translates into CASSEQGSNQPQHF.

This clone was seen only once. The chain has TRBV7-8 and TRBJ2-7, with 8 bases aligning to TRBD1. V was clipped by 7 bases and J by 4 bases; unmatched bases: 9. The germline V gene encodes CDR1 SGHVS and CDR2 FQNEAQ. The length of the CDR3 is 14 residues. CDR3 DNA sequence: TGTGCCAGCATCACCGGGACAGGACCTTACGAGCAGTACTTC. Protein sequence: CASITGTGPYEQYF.

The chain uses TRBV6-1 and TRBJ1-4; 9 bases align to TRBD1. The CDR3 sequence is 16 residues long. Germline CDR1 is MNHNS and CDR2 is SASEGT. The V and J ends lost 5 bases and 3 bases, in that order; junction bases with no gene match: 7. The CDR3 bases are TGTGCCAGCAGTCAAGGACAGGGGACGGCTAATGAAAAACTGTTTTTT. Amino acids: CASSQGQGTANEKLFF.

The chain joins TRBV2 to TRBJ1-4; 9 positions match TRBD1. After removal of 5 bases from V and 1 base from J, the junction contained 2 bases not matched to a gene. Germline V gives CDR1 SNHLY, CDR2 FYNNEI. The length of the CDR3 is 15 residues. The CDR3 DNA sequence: TGTGCCAGCAGTCGGGACAGGGTAACTAATGAAAAACTGTTTTTT. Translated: CASSRDRVTNEKLFF.

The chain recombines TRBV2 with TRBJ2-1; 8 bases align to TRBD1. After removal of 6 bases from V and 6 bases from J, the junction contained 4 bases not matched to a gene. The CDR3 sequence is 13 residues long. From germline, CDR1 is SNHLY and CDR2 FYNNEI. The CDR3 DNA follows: TGTGCCAGCAGGGCAGACAGGGGCAATGAGCAGTTCTTC. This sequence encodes CASRADRGNEQFF.

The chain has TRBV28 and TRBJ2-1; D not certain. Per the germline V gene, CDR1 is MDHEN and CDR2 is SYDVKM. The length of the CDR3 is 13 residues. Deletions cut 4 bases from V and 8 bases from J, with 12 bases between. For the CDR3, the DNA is TGTGCCAGCAGTTATTCTATTCGGGATGAGCAGTTCTTC. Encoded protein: CASSYSIRDEQFF. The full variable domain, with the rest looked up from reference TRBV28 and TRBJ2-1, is DVKVTQSSRYLVKRTGEKVFLECVQDMDHENMFWYRQDPGLGLRLIYFSYDVKMKEKGDIPEGYSVSREKKERFSLILESASTNQTSMYLCASSYSIRDEQFFGPGTRLTVL.

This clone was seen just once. CDR3 DNA: TGTGCCACCGGGACTAGCGGGACAAATGAGCAGTACTTC. It yields the protein CATGTSGTNEQYF. This rearrangement joins TRBV27 to TRBJ2-7; TRBD2 matches 13 bases. The J segment lost 7 bases and the V segment lost 10 bases, leaving 7 bases of the junction unmatched. CDR1 and CDR2 (germline): MNHEY, SMNVEV (reference sequence). This CDR3 has 13 residues.

The CDR3 nucleotides read TGTGCCAGCAGCTTGTCAGGGGGCGGTGAGGACACTGAAGCTTTCTTT. It yields the protein CASSLSGGGEDTEAFF. The genes are TRBV5-8 and TRBJ1-1; 8 bases agree with TRBD1. The germline V gene has CDR1 SGHTS and CDR2 YDEGEE. Germline trimming cut 1 base from V and 3 bases from J; bases unmatched to any gene: 8. The CDR3 loop spans 16 amino acids.

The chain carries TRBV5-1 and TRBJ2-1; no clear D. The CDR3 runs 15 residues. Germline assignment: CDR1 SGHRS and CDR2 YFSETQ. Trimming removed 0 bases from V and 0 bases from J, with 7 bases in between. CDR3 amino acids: CASSLAYGSYNEQFF. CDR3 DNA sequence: TGCGCCAGCAGCTTGGCCTACGGCTCCTACAATGAGCAGTTCTTC.

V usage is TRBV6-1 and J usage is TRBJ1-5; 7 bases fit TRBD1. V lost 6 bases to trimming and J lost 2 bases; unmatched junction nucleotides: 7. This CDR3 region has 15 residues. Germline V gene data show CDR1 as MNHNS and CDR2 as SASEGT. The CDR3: CASRVGQVGNQPQHF. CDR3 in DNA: TGTGCCAGCAGGGTCGGACAGGTTGGCAATCAGCCCCAGCATTTT.

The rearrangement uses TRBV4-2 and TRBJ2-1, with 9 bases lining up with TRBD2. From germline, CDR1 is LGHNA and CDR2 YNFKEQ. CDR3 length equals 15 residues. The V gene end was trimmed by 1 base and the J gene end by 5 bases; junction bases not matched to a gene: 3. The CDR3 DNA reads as TGTGCCAGCAGCCAAGGGACTAGCGACGACAATGAGCAGTTCTTC. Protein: CASSQGTSDDNEQFF.

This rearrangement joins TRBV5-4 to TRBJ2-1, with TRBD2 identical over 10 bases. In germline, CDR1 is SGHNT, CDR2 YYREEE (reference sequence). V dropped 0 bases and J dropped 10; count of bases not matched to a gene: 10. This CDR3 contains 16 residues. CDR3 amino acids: CASSLATSGHTEEQFF. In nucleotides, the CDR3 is TGTGCCAGCAGCTTGGCGACTAGCGGGCATACGGAGGAGCAGTTCTTC.

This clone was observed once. The CDR3 DNA reads as TGTGCCAGCAGTCCAGTGGGTTCAACTAATGAAAAACTGTTTTTT. Encoded protein: CASSPVGSTNEKLFF. This chain uses TRBV27 with TRBJ1-4; D call uncertain. V shed 5 bases and J shed 0 bases, with 10 bases lying between them. Germline lookup yields CDR1 MNHEY and CDR2 SMNVEV (reference sequence). The CDR3 loop spans 15 amino acids.

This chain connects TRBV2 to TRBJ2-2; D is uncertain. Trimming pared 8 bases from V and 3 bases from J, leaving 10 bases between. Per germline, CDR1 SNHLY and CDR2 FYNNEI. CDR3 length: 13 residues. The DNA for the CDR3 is TGTGCCAGCGGACGACCTTACACCGGGGAGCTGTTTTTT. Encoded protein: CASGRPYTGELFF.

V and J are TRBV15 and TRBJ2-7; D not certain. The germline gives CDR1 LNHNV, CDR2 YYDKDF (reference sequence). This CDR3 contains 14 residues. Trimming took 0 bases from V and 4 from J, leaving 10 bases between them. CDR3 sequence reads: CATSRDDGLYEQYF. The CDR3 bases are TGTGCCACCAGCAGAGATGACGGATTGTACGAGCAGTACTTC.

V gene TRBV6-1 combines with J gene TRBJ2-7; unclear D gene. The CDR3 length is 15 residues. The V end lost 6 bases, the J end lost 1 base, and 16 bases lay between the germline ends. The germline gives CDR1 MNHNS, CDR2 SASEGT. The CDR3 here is CASRGGSSNSYEQYF. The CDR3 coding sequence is TGTGCCAGCAGGGGTGGGTCGTCGAATTCCTACGAGCAGTACTTC.

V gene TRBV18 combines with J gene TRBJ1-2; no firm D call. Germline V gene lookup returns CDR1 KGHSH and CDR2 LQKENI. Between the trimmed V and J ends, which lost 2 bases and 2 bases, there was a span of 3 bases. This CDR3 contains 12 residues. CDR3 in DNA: TGTGCCAGCTCACCAGTGAACTATGGCTACACCTTC. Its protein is CASSPVNYGYTF.

The CDR3 here is CASSEYGSIGKDEQFF. The CDR3 DNA follows: TGTGCCAGCAGTGAATATGGCTCCATCGGGAAGGATGAGCAGTTCTTC. This chain uses TRBV25-1 with TRBJ2-1; TRBD2 is a possible D gene (5 bases). Germline V lookup: CDR1 MGHDK, CDR2 SYGVNS. Trimming took off 0 bases at V and 8 bases at J, with 17 bases between the two ends. The CDR3 covers 16 residues. The variable domain in full, with the rest retrieved from reference TRBV25-1 and TRBJ2-1, is EADIYQTPRYLVIGTGKKITLECSQTMGHDKMYWYQQDPGMELHLIHYSYGVNSTEKGDLSSESTVSRIRTEHFPLTLESARPSHTSQYLCASSEYGSIGKDEQFFGPGTRLTVL.

The CDR3 sequence: CASSSLQGRAGELFF. CDR3 sequence (DNA): TGTGCCAGCAGCTCGCTACAGGGGAGGGCCGGGGAGCTGTTTTTT. The rearrangement uses TRBV11-2 and TRBJ2-2; the D call may be TRBD1 or TRBD2 (7 bases each). CDR1 is SGHAT, CDR2 FQNNGV, per germline. V shed 4 bases and J shed 6 bases, with 15 bases lying between them. The length of the CDR3 is 15 residues.

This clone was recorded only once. CDR3 amino acids: CASSLTGTGANVLTF. The CDR3 bases are TGTGCCAGCAGCCTGACAGGGACTGGGGCCAACGTCCTGACTTTC. The rearrangement joins TRBV7-6 to TRBJ2-6, with 7 positions matching TRBD1. Trimming cost V 5 bases and J 2 bases; bases outside gene matches: 3. This CDR3 has 15 residues. In germline, CDR1 is SGHVS, CDR2 FNYEAQ.

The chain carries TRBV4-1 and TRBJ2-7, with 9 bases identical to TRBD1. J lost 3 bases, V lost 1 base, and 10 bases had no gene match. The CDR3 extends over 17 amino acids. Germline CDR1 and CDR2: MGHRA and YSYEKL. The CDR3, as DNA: TGCGCCAGCAGCCAAGTAACAGCCGGGACAGGGTTCTACGAGCAGTACTTC. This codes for CASSQVTAGTGFYEQYF.

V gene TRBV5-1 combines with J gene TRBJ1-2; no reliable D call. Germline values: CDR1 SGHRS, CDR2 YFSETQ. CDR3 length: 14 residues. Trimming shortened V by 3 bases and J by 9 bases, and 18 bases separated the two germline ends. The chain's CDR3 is CASSSQVMDSSYTF. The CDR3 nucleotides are TGCGCCAGCAGCTCGCAAGTTATGGATTCTAGCTACACCTTC.

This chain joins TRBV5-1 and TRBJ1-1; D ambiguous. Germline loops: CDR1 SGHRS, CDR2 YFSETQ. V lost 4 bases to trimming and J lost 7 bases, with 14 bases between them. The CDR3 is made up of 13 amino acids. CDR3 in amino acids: CASSPNRGLEAFF. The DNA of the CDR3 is TGCGCCAGCAGCCCCAACCGAGGGCTTGAAGCTTTCTTT.

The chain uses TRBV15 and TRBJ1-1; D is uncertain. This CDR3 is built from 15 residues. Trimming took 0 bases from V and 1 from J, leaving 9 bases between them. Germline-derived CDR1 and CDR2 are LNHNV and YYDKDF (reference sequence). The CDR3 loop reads CATSRDRRENTEAFF. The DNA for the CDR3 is TGTGCCACCAGCAGAGATCGCAGAGAGAACACTGAAGCTTTCTTT.

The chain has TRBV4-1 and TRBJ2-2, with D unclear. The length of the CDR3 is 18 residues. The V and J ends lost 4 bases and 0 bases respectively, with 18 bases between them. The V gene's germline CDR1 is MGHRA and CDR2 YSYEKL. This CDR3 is CASSLPKPGSANTGELFF. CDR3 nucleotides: TGCGCCAGCAGCCTTCCCAAGCCCGGTTCCGCGAACACCGGGGAGCTGTTTTTT.

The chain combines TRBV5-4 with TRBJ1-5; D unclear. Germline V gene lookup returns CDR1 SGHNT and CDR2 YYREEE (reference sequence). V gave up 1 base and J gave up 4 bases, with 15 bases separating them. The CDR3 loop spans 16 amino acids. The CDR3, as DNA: TGTGCCAGCAGCTTGCCGGAGATACTACTAAATCAGCCCCAGCATTTT. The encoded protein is CASSLPEILLNQPQHF.

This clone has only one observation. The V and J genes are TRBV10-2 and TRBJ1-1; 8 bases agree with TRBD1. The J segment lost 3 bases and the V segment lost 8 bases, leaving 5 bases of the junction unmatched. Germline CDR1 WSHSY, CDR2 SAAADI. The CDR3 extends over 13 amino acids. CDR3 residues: CASGGTGDTEAFF. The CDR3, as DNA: TGCGCCAGCGGGGGGACAGGAGACACTGAAGCTTTCTTT.

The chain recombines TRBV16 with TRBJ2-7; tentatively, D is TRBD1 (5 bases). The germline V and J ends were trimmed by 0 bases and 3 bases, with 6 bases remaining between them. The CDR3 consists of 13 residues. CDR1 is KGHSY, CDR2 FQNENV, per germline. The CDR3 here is CASSQSRDYEQYF. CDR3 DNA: TGTGCCAGCAGCCAATCCAGGGACTACGAGCAGTACTTC.